The 21 T cell receptor beta chains listed next were all sequenced from one sample in a study of Graves' ophthalmopathy and Graves' hyperthyroidism. Amplification of TCR beta CDR3 regions used RNA transcripts. Second-round multiplex PCR followed a first-round RT-PCR using HTBI primers. TCRdb reprocessed the multiplex PCR reads with MiXCR, giving one entry per CDR3 protein. The sample records 170,000 or so distinct CDR3 sequences, around two fifths being singletons. The sequencing input was peripheral blood. The receptors shown here come from a man under 40 with Graves' ophthalmopathy.

In this sample, this clonotype turned up many times. The chain has TRBV28 and TRBJ2-2; 11 positions match TRBD1. Germline V CDR1 and CDR2: MDHEN, SYDVKM. V gave up 6 bases and J gave up 6 bases; unmatched junction bases: 9. The CDR3 covers 16 residues. The CDR3, as DNA: TGTGCCAGCAGCCCCCCGGGACAGGGGGTGGCCGGGGAGCTGTTTTTT. Amino acids: CASSPPGQGVAGELFF. Combining the CDR3 with reference TRBV28 and TRBJ2-2 gives the whole variable domain DVKVTQSSRYLVKRTGEKVFLECVQDMDHENMFWYRQDPGLGLRLIYFSYDVKMKEKGDIPEGYSVSREKKERFSLILESASTNQTSMYLCASSPPGQGVAGELFFGEGSRLTVL.

Many counts were recorded for this clonotype. This chain links TRBV20-1 with TRBJ2-5; TRBD1 agrees at 8 bases. The CDR3 contains 14 residues. V gave up 2 bases and J gave up 1 base; unmatched junction bases: 3. CDR1 and CDR2 from the germline V gene are DFQATT and SNEGSKA (reference sequence). As DNA, the CDR3 is TGCAGTGCTAGACGAGGACAGGGCCAAGAGACCCAGTACTTC. It encodes CSARRGQGQETQYF.

The chain has TRBV6-5 and TRBJ2-7; no definite D call. This CDR3 is 13 amino acids long. The V gene lost 2 bases and the J gene lost 0 bases, with 5 bases spanning the gap. Germline V gene data show CDR1 as MNHEY and CDR2 as SVGAGI. This chain's CDR3 is CASSYQVSYEQYF. The CDR3 region has the DNA TGTGCCAGCAGTTACCAGGTCTCCTACGAGCAGTACTTC.

This clonotype was observed many times. J is TRBJ1-5 and V is TRBV6-1; D uncertain. Germline values: CDR1 MNHNS, CDR2 SASEGT. The CDR3 length is 12 residues. Trimming shortened V by 6 bases and J by 3 bases, and 6 bases separated the two germline ends. CDR3: CASREANQPQHF. CDR3 DNA: TGTGCCAGCAGGGAGGCCAATCAGCCCCAGCATTTT.

The chain uses TRBV28 and TRBJ1-2, with D perhaps matching TRBD1 (5 bases). Trimming took off 3 bases at V and 4 bases at J, with 6 bases between the two ends. The CDR3 runs 12 residues. CDR1 is MDHEN and CDR2 is SYDVKM in the germline V gene. Written as DNA, the CDR3 is TGTGCCAGCAGTTTGGGGACCTATGGCTACACCTTC. Protein product: CASSLGTYGYTF.

The J gene is TRBJ2-5, the V gene TRBV6-2 or TRBV6-3, with 8 bases identical to TRBD2. The CDR3 runs 15 residues. The junction had 9 bases not matched to a gene; V was cut back by 5 bases and J by 4 bases. CDR1 and CDR2 from the germline V gene are MNHEY and SVGEGT. The CDR3 spells CASSRAGVWGETQYF. For the CDR3, the DNA is TGTGCCAGCAGTCGAGCGGGAGTGTGGGGAGAGACCCAGTACTTC.

This clonotype has at least ten counts. One junction end disagrees with the germline gene, perhaps due to a read error. V and J are TRBV6-1 and TRBJ1-1; TRBD1 matches at 8 bases. CDR3 length: 16 amino acids. CDR1 MNHNS and CDR2 SASEGT come from the germline V gene. DNA for the CDR3: TGTGCCAGCAGTCGTTTCGACAGGGGATTAGACACTGAAGCTCTCTTT. It is translated as CASSRFDRGLDTEALF.

This clonotype appeared once. V is TRBV6-4 and J is TRBJ1-6; D perhaps matches TRBD1 (5 bases). Trimming left V 5 bases short and J 14 bases short, with 22 bases between. CDR3 length equals 15 residues. Germline V gene sequence: CDR1 MRHNA, CDR2 SNTAGT. The CDR3 DNA sequence: TGTGCCAGCAGTCGGTCCGGGACCGCCCCGTCGGCCCTCCACTTT. This gives the protein CASSRSGTAPSALHF.

The V and J genes are TRBV2 and TRBJ1-1, with D unclear. The CDR3 length is 13 residues. V dropped 8 bases and J dropped 1 base, with 11 bases sitting between them. Germline V gives CDR1 SNHLY, CDR2 FYNNEI. CDR3 sequence (DNA): TGTGCCAGCCGGAAACTTCAGAACACTGAAGCTTTCTTT. Protein sequence: CASRKLQNTEAFF. Full variable domain (remainder filled in from reference TRBV2 and TRBJ1-1): EPEVTQTPSHQVTQMGQEVILRCVPISNHLYFYWYRQILGQKVEFLVSFYNNEISEKSEIFDDQFSVERPDGSNFTLKIRSTKLEDSAMYFCASRKLQNTEAFFGQGTRLTVV.

This clonotype was detected many times. The V gene is TRBV4-1, the J gene TRBJ2-2, with D unresolved. V was shortened by 2 bases and J by 3 bases, with 13 bases between the two germline ends. Per germline, CDR1 MGHRA and CDR2 YSYEKL. CDR3 length: 16 amino acids. The CDR3 protein is CASSQNVGGYTGELFF. The CDR3 DNA sequence: TGCGCCAGCAGCCAAAACGTTGGCGGATACACCGGGGAGCTGTTTTTT.

The chain couples TRBV12-3 or TRBV12-4 to TRBJ1-3; 7 bases fit TRBD1. The CDR3 consists of 15 residues. V lost 6 bases, J lost 3 bases, and 8 bases stayed unmatched. CDR3 DNA sequence: TGTGCCAGCAGCACAGGGGCTTTGGGTGGAAACACCATATATTTT. Translated: CASSTGALGGNTIYF.

In its sample, this clonotype was seen many times. The chain joins TRBV9 to TRBJ2-7; 9 nucleotides agree with TRBD1. The CDR3 loop spans 15 amino acids. CDR1 is SGDLS and CDR2 is YYNGEE in the germline V gene. V shed 2 bases, J shed 4 bases, and the junction held 7 bases outside the gene matches. The CDR3 is CASSVGQGSFYEQYF. The CDR3 DNA sequence: TGTGCCAGCAGCGTTGGACAGGGGTCATTTTACGAGCAGTACTTC.

This clonotype was observed a few times. This chain uses TRBV12-3 or TRBV12-4 with TRBJ2-7; TRBD2 agrees at 7 bases. With 3 bases clipped from V and 7 bases from J, the junction kept 9 bases outside the gene matches. The CDR3 covers 14 residues. CDR3 in amino acids: CASSLITGRGEQYF. DNA for the CDR3: TGTGCCAGCAGTTTGATCACGGGGCGGGGGGAGCAGTACTTC.

This clonotype has ten or more counts. The chain couples TRBV15 to TRBJ1-1; D might be TRBD1 (5 bases). This CDR3 comprises 12 residues. V was clipped by 0 bases and J by 10 bases, with 9 bases between them. Germline V gene sequence: CDR1 LNHNV, CDR2 YYDKDF (reference sequence). CDR3 nucleotide sequence: TGTGCCACCAGCAGAGATGTGACAGCAGCTTTCTTT. Its protein is CATSRDVTAAFF.

The sample holds many counts of this clonotype. The chain employs TRBV29-1 and TRBJ1-2, with TRBD1 as a possible D gene (6 bases). Deletions cut 3 bases from V and 7 bases from J, with 18 bases between. The CDR3 consists of 14 residues. The germline gives CDR1 SQVTM, CDR2 ANQGSEA. The CDR3 here is CSVEGAGKGVGYTF. CDR3 nucleotides: TGCAGCGTTGAGGGTGCAGGGAAGGGGGTTGGCTACACCTTC.

This clonotype was counted between two and nine times. The rearrangement joins TRBV12-3 or TRBV12-4 to TRBJ2-7; D call uncertain. V was shortened by 4 bases and J by 7 bases, with 14 bases between the two germline ends. There are 13 residues in the CDR3. DNA of the CDR3: TGTGCCAGCAGTTCGGCGACTTTTGGTGAGCAGTACTTC. Translation gives CASSSATFGEQYF.

This clonotype was seen repeatedly, ten times or more. V gene TRBV24-1 combines with J gene TRBJ1-5; D not resolved. This CDR3 is built from 12 residues. Germline lookup yields CDR1 KGHDR and CDR2 SFDVKD. Trimming stripped 3 bases from V and 6 bases from J, with 5 bases between. The CDR3 loop reads CATSDRGQPQHF. The CDR3, as DNA: TGTGCCACCAGTGATCGGGGTCAGCCCCAGCATTTT.

There are many counts of this clonotype. This chain joins TRBV12-3 or TRBV12-4 and TRBJ1-6; no reliable D call. CDR3 size: 8 residues. V dropped 6 bases and J dropped 15 bases, with 3 bases sitting between them. CDR3 region: CASRGLHF. CDR3 in DNA: TGTGCCAGCAGGGGCCTCCACTTT.

This clonotype was seen repeatedly, ten times or more. This chain uses TRBV12-3 or TRBV12-4 with TRBJ1-6, with TRBD1 matching over 9 bases. The CDR3 is made up of 16 amino acids. The V and J ends lost 5 bases and 4 bases, in that order; junction bases with no gene match: 6. CDR3 protein: CASSPGTGFYNSPLHF. DNA of the CDR3: TGTGCCAGCAGTCCCGGGACAGGGTTTTATAATTCACCCCTCCACTTT.

This clonotype was detected many times. The rearrangement links TRBV27 to TRBJ2-6; TRBD1 matches at 7 bases. The CDR3 length is 18 residues. CDR1 and CDR2 (germline): MNHEY, SMNVEV (reference sequence). V shed 6 bases, J shed 0 bases, and the junction held 11 bases outside the gene matches. This chain's CDR3 is CASSSYRDSNSGANVLTF. For the CDR3, the DNA is TGTGCCAGCAGCTCCTATCGGGACAGCAACTCTGGGGCCAACGTCCTGACTTTC.

There are many counts of this clonotype. V usage is TRBV24-1 and J usage is TRBJ1-2; D is uncertain. In germline, CDR1 is KGHDR, CDR2 SFDVKD. V lost 3 bases and J 5 bases, leaving 12 bases between the germline ends. The CDR3 has 14 residues. The CDR3 DNA reads TGTGCCACCAGTGATGGATACCTCGGGTATGGCTACACCTTC. Translating gives CATSDGYLGYGYTF.